This entry is about one T cell receptor (beta chain). This sample is part of a study of shared clonotypes between healthy human individuals. The V gene lost 7 bases and the J gene lost 3 bases, with 12 bases spanning the gap. CDR3 size: 13 residues. The V gene's germline CDR1 is MDHEN and CDR2 SYDVKM. TCRdb's table, derived via immunoSEQ multiplex PCR, lists solely in-frame clones and lacks some. Of more than 850,000 clones in the sample, around 78% are singletons; the top ten hold about 0.52%. The V and J genes are TRBV28 and TRBJ1-2; tentatively, D is TRBD1 (5 bases). Specimen: memory CD4+ T cells from PBMCs. Indicated subset: CD45RA-negative fraction. This TCR was sampled from a man younger than 35 in good health. Some clones in this sample may be carry-over from other donors' samples. CDR3 sequence (DNA): TGTGCCAGCATGTGGGGGGTCGACTATGGCTACACCTTC. This codes for CASMWGVDYGYTF.